This T cell receptor (beta chain) was retrieved from a study of cytomegalovirus exposure and HLA in healthy donors. Some clones are missing from TCRdb's copy, which holds only in-frame ones; the method was immunoSEQ multiplex PCR. The table includes around 240,000 clones, nearly 90% detected once. This CDR3 has 16 residues. Germline V CDR1 and CDR2: MNHEY, SVGAGI. The V end lost 4 bases, the J end lost 0 bases, and 15 bases lay between the germline ends. Material for sequencing was PBMCs. The clonotype was recovered from a woman under 30 in good health and CMV-seronegative. The chain links TRBV6-5 to TRBJ1-2; D gene uncertain. The CDR3 sequence is CASSSVLTEANYGYTF. For the CDR3, the DNA is TGTGCCAGCAGTTCCGTCCTTACAGAAGCTAACTATGGCTACACCTTC.